The 5 T cell receptor beta chains presented below share a single source sample, sequenced in a study of cytomegalovirus exposure and HLA in healthy donors. PCR was performed using 60 Vbeta and 13 Jbeta primers. Profiled with immunoSEQ multiplex PCR; TCRdb holds only in-frame clones, not every one. The table shows some 85,000 clones, with about 80% occurring only once. The sequenced sample was PBMCs. The receptors originated from a male donor in good health and CMV-seronegative.

This chain joins TRBV2 and TRBJ1-1; no reliable D call. The V gene lost 8 bases and the J gene lost 0 bases, with 4 bases spanning the gap. CDR1 and CDR2 from the germline V gene are SNHLY and FYNNEI. CDR3 length: 11 residues. CDR3 DNA sequence: TGTGCCAGCCTACTGAACACTGAAGCTTTCTTT. This sequence encodes CASLLNTEAFF.

This clone was counted between two and nine times. CDR3 in amino acids: CASSEKGDRWEVVSEAFF. CDR3 coding DNA: TGTGCCAGCAGTGAAAAAGGGGACAGGTGGGAGGTCGTCTCTGAAGCTTTCTTT. The V call is TRBV25-1, the J call TRBJ1-1, with 8 nucleotides matching TRBD1. V trimming: 2 bases; J trimming: 6 bases; junction bases outside the gene matches: 17. This CDR3 contains 18 residues. Germline V gene data show CDR1 as MGHDK and CDR2 as SYGVNS.

This chain uses TRBV6-6 with TRBJ2-7; maybe TRBD2 (7 bases). Trimming pared 4 bases from V and 9 bases from J, leaving 19 bases between. This CDR3 region has 14 residues. CDR1 is MNHNY, CDR2 SVGAGI, per germline (reference sequence). The CDR3 sequence: CASSSSQGPGGQYF. The CDR3, as DNA: TGTGCCAGCAGTTCGTCACAGGGTCCGGGGGGGCAGTACTTC.

This rearrangement joins TRBV7-8 to TRBJ2-3; TRBD2 matches at 7 bases. Germline CDR1 and CDR2: SGHVS and FQNEAQ. V gave up 2 bases and J gave up 4 bases; unmatched junction bases: 12. The CDR3 is 17 amino acids. CDR3 sequence reads: CASSLREGLVGADTQYF. CDR3 DNA sequence: TGTGCCAGCAGCTTAAGGGAGGGCCTCGTCGGGGCAGATACGCAGTATTTT. Supplemented by reference TRBV7-8 and TRBJ2-3, the full variable domain reads GAGVSQSPRYKVAKRGQDVALRCDPISGHVSLFWYQQALGQGPEFLTYFQNEAQLDKSGLPSDRFFAERPEGSVSTLKIQRTQQEDSAVYLCASSLREGLVGADTQYFGPGTRLTVL.

The chain combines TRBV6-5 with TRBJ1-2, with D possibly being TRBD1 (5 bases). Germline lookup yields CDR1 MNHEY and CDR2 SVGAGI. Trimming removed 2 bases from V and 8 bases from J, with 15 bases in between. CDR3 length: 14 amino acids. The CDR3 sequence is CASSYDRKLGGYTF. In DNA, the CDR3 is TGTGCCAGCAGTTACGACAGAAAGCTGGGAGGCTACACCTTC.